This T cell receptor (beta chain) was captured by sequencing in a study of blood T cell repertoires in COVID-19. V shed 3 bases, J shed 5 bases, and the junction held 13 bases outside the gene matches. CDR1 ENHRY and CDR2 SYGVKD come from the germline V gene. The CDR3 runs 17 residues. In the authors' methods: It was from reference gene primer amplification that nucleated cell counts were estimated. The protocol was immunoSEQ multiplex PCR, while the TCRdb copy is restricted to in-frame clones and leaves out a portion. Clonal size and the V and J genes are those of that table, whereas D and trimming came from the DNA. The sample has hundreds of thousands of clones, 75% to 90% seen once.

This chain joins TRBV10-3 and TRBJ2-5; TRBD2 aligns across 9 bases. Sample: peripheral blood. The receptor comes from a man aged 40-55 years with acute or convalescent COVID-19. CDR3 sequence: CAISEHAPAGGPETQYF. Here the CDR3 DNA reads TGTGCCATCAGTGAACATGCCCCGGCGGGAGGGCCGGAGACCCAGTACTTC.